This entry concerns a single TCR beta chain. The antigen is not known. Donors, healthy HIV-negative adults, lacked recent acute infections or vaccinations. The sample belongs to a study of shared clonotypes between healthy human individuals. Points from the study as a whole: How much donors shared clonotypes was expected to be affected by sequencing depth.

The J segment lost 1 base and the V segment lost 5 bases, leaving 7 bases of the junction unmatched. The germline V gene has CDR1 SEHNR and CDR2 FQNEAQ (reference sequence). This CDR3 has 15 residues. It was on ten immunoSEQ deep assay plates that unsorted PBMC DNA was sequenced. Source study methods: ImmunoSEQ yielded junction-only sequences lacking quality scores, so filtering differed. Profiled with immunoSEQ multiplex PCR; TCRdb holds only in-frame clones, not every one. V and J calls and clone size are as listed in that table; D and trimming were resolved from the DNA. The table lists 550,000 to 600,000 clones, roughly 72% of them singletons, with around 12% in the top ten.

This rearrangement joins TRBV7-9 to TRBJ2-5; 7 bases are a match to TRBD1. This clonotype was sampled from a woman between 35 and 50 years old in good health. Some clones in this sample may be carry-over from other donors' samples. Material for sequencing was PBMCs. CDR3 protein: CASSPRDSLQETQYF. The CDR3 DNA follows: TGTGCCAGCAGCCCCCGGGACAGCCTCCAAGAGACCCAGTACTTC.